This is a list of T cell receptor beta chains from one sample in a study of OX40 agonist ivuxolimab in advanced cancers. The protocol was immunoSEQ multiplex PCR, while the TCRdb copy is restricted to in-frame clones and leaves out a portion. The sample carries 15,000 to 20,000 clones, 86% recorded once. Sequenced material: CD4+ or CD8+ T cells sorted from blood, taken in a trial of the OX40 agonist ivuxolimab. The receptors come from an adult with an advanced solid tumor such as melanoma, head and neck, liver or kidney cancer. Both conserved end residues are part of each CDR3. A D gene is named only where the DNA matches it firmly. Only some rows state a clone size, as once, few, many or a class for expanded clones.

cdr3_nt cdr3_aa clone_size j_call v_call d_call
TGTGCCAGCAGCTCGACAGGGGGCTATGGCTACACCTTC CASSSTGGYGYTF . TRBJ1-2 TRBV16 TRBD1
TGTGCCAGCAGACCTCCCACAGGGGGCAGGAATGGCTACACCTTC CASRPPTGGRNGYTF few TRBJ1-2 TRBV6-5 TRBD1
TGCGCCAGCAGCTTGGGACAGGGGTTCACCGGGGAGCTGTTTTTT CASSLGQGFTGELFF . TRBJ2-2 TRBV5-1 TRBD1
TGTGCCAGCAGTACCCCCAGCTCTGGGGCCAACGTCCTGACTTTC CASSTPSSGANVLTF . TRBJ2-6 TRBV28 .
TGTGCCAGCAGCTTAGAGGGGACAGGGTCCGGGGAGCTGTTTTTT CASSLEGTGSGELFF . TRBJ2-2 TRBV7-8 TRBD1
TGTGCCAGCAGCTTACAAGGGACCGAGCAGTACTTC CASSLQGTEQYF few TRBJ2-7 TRBV7-3 .
TGTGCCAGCTCACCTCCGGACACTCCCTACGAGCAGTACTTC CASSPPDTPYEQYF . TRBJ2-7 TRBV18 .
TGTGCCAGCAGCATCGATTCCGGAGATACGCAGTATTTT CASSIDSGDTQYF . TRBJ2-3 TRBV7-8 .
TGCAGCGTTGAACGTCCAGGGATGAACACTGAAGCTTTCTTT CSVERPGMNTEAFF . TRBJ1-1 TRBV29-1 .
TGTGCCAGCAGTCGACTAGCGGAGATCTACGAGCAGTACTTC CASSRLAEIYEQYF . TRBJ2-7 TRBV6-6 TRBD2
TGTGCCAGCAGCTTAGTTCCCCTAGCGGGAGGGCCGCAGACCCAGTACTTC CASSLVPLAGGPQTQYF . TRBJ2-5 TRBV7-2 TRBD2
TGTGCCAGCAGCGGTGGGACAGGGCTATACAATGAGCAGTTCTTC CASSGGTGLYNEQFF . TRBJ2-1 TRBV27 TRBD1
TGTGCCAGCAGCCTTGCGGGGACATTGAACACCGGGGAGCTGTTTTTT CASSLAGTLNTGELFF . TRBJ2-2 TRBV11-3 .
TGTGCCAGCAGCGTCGCAGGGTCTGAAGCTTTCTTT CASSVAGSEAFF once TRBJ1-1 TRBV7-9 .
TGTGCCAGCAGCTTGCTCAATGAGCAGTTCTTC CASSLLNEQFF . TRBJ2-1 TRBV5-8 .
TGTGCCAGCACCGCGGACAACTCCTATAATTCACCCCTCCACTTT CASTADNSYNSPLHF few TRBJ1-6 TRBV28 .
TGTGCCATCAGTGAGCATTCGGGAGGGCCGGAGACCCAGTACTTC CAISEHSGGPETQYF few TRBJ2-5 TRBV10-3 TRBD2
TGTGCCAGCAGTTTGAATAGGTGGGATGAGCAGTTCTTC CASSLNRWDEQFF . TRBJ2-1 TRBV27 .
TGTGCCAGCAGCAACCGGGACAGGGGACAGACCCAGTACTTC CASSNRDRGQTQYF . TRBJ2-5 TRBV6-1 TRBD1
TGTGCCAGCAGTTCCCAACAGGGGGGTATCGCCGAGCAGTACTTC CASSSQQGGIAEQYF . TRBJ2-7 TRBV6-6 TRBD1
TGTGCCAGCACCTGGGACAAATCCTACGAGCAGTACTTC CASTWDKSYEQYF . TRBJ2-7 TRBV21-1 .
TGCGCCAGCAGCCACTCCTTATCCCACAGGGACCAAGAGACCCAGTACTTC CASSHSLSHRDQETQYF . TRBJ2-5 TRBV4-1 .
TGTGCCAGCAGTTACCGCGGGACTAGTCGGGCCAATGAGCAGTTCTTC CASSYRGTSRANEQFF . TRBJ2-1 TRBV6-5 TRBD2
TGCAGCGTTGATCAAGGGGGGACAGCTTACAATGAGCAGTTCTTC CSVDQGGTAYNEQFF . TRBJ2-1 TRBV29-1 .
TGTGCCTGGACCCACCGGGACAGGGGGAACGAGCAGTACTTC CAWTHRDRGNEQYF . TRBJ2-7 TRBV30 TRBD1
TGTGCCATCAGTGAGACCCGGCTTTCTGTCTACGAGCAGTACTTC CAISETRLSVYEQYF . TRBJ2-7 TRBV10-3 .
TGTGCCAGTAGTGACCTCTCGGGACAGGGCCACGAGCAGTACTTC CASSDLSGQGHEQYF . TRBJ2-7 TRBV19 TRBD1
TGTGCCTGGAGTGTAATGGGAGAGCCTAATGAAAAACTGTTTTTT CAWSVMGEPNEKLFF . TRBJ1-4 TRBV30 .
TGTGCCAGCAGCTCGAGTCGATCCCTCCACTTT CASSSSRSLHF . TRBJ1-6 TRBV5-6 .
TGTGCCAGCAGCTTAGAGGACGGCCCCTACGAGCAGTACTTC CASSLEDGPYEQYF . TRBJ2-7 TRBV7-6 .
TGTGCCAGCAGTCTCTGGACAGTTGCGGGTCAGCCCCAGCATTTT CASSLWTVAGQPQHF . TRBJ1-5 TRBV28 .
TGCGCCAGCAGCTTTCGGACAGGGGAAGAGACCCAGTACTTC CASSFRTGEETQYF . TRBJ2-5 TRBV5-1 TRBD1
TGTGCCAGCAGTATACAGCGGGAAGGGTACAATGAGCAGTTCTTC CASSIQREGYNEQFF . TRBJ2-1 TRBV27 TRBD2
TGTGCCAGTGGGGGTCGGCACCCCCCCTACGAGCAGTACTTC CASGGRHPPYEQYF . TRBJ2-7 TRBV28 .
TGTGCTAGTGGTTTGAAAATTTCCGGGGTTGAAGCTTTCTTT CASGLKISGVEAFF . TRBJ1-1 TRBV12-5 .
TGTGCCAGCAGCGCCGACAGTCCTAATTCACCCCTCCACTTT CASSADSPNSPLHF . TRBJ1-6 TRBV7-8 .
TGTGCCAGCTGCTTGGACAGGGGCGACATTCAGTACTTC CASCLDRGDIQYF . TRBJ2-4 TRBV18 TRBD1
TGTGCCAGCAGCTTAGCATTCGGTGATACGCAGTATTTT CASSLAFGDTQYF . TRBJ2-3 TRBV7-2 .
TGTGCCAGCTGGCTGGGACAGGGTAAAACCGGGGAGCTGTTTTTT CASWLGQGKTGELFF . TRBJ2-2 TRBV2 TRBD1
TGTGCCAGCAGTTGGAATCTAGCGGGAGGCACAGATACGCAGTATTTT CASSWNLAGGTDTQYF . TRBJ2-3 TRBV5-4 TRBD2
TGCGCCAGCAGCCAAGTAATCAGCAACACCGGGGAGCTGTTTTTT CASSQVISNTGELFF few TRBJ2-2 TRBV4-1 .